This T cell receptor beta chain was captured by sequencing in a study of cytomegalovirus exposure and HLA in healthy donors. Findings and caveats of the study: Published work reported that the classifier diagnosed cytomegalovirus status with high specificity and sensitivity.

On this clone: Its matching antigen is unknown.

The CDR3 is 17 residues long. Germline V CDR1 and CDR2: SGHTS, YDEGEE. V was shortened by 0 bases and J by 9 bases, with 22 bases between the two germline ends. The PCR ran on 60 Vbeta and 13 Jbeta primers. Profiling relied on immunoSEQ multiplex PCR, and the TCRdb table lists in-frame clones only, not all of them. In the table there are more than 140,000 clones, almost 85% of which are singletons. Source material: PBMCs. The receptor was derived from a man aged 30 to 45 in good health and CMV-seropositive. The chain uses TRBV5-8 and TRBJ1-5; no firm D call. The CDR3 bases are TGTGCCAGCAGCTTGGCCTCGTTAGCCCAGGAGGATCTGCCCCAGCATTTT. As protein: CASSLASLAQEDLPQHF.